The next 25 T cell receptor beta chains were all read from a single sample in a study of tumor and adjacent non-tumor tissue in lung cancer. RNA was extracted from bulk tissue without any cell sorting. More than 3 cm separated this lung sample from the edge of the tumor. Three rounds of nested PCR, following a modified ARM-PCR protocol, produced the TCRbeta library. A single record per CDR3 protein comes from TCRdb applying MiXCR to the multiplex PCR reads. The profile shows some 100,000 distinct CDR3 sequences, more than 55% of them singletons. The sequenced material came from distant non-tumor lung tissue. These receptors were collected from a man younger than 40 with non-small cell lung cancer.

The table lists this clonotype with a count of one. The junction differs from germline at one of its ends, possibly a read error. J is TRBJ2-7 and V is TRBV4-1; D not certain. CDR3 length: 15 amino acids. The germline V gene has CDR1 MGHRA and CDR2 YSYEKL. This CDR3 is CANSQDSLRNYEQYF. CDR3 bases: TGCGCCAACAGCCAAGATAGTCTCCGTAACTATGAGCAGTACTTC.

This clonotype was recorded a few times. V usage is TRBV29-1 and J usage is TRBJ1-3, with unresolved D. V dropped 4 bases and J dropped 4 bases, with 11 bases sitting between them. CDR3 size: 13 residues. Germline CDR1 SQVTM, CDR2 ANQGSEA. CDR3 sequence (DNA): TGCAGCGTTGTAGATGGCACGGGAAACACCATATATTTT. Protein: CSVVDGTGNTIYF.

The chain combines TRBV24-1 with TRBJ2-1; TRBD2 matches at 9 bases. Trimming took 2 bases from V and 8 from J; bases not matched to a gene: 12. CDR3 length equals 17 residues. The germline V gene encodes CDR1 KGHDR and CDR2 SFDVKD. The CDR3 reads CATSDSGTSWILDEQFF. The CDR3, as DNA: TGTGCCACCAGTGATTCGGGGACTAGCTGGATTTTGGATGAGCAGTTCTTC.

V gene TRBV4-1 combines with J gene TRBJ1-1; weak D call: TRBD1 (6 bases). Germline values: CDR1 MGHRA, CDR2 YSYEKL. V dropped 4 bases and J dropped 1 base, with 16 bases sitting between them. The CDR3 spans 16 residues. Written as DNA, the CDR3 is TGCGCCAGCAGCCCGGTCGGACCGGGGGCGAACACTGAAGCTTTCTTT. Protein product: CASSPVGPGANTEAFF.

To note about this clonotype: One end of the junction does not line up with germline, which may come from a read error. The chain uses TRBV11-3 and TRBJ1-5; D is perhaps TRBD1 (5 bases). The CDR3 has 14 amino acids. Germline V lookup: CDR1 SGHNT, CDR2 YENEEA. CDR3 amino acids: CASSSTGSNQPHHF. In nucleotides, the CDR3 is TGTGCCAGCAGCTCAACAGGAAGCAATCAGCCCCATCATTTT.

As regards this clonotype: The junction does not match germline at one end; this may be a read error. This chain's CDR3 is CATSVKSGYGYIF. The DNA for the CDR3 is TGTGCCACCAGTGTTAAGTCAGGCTATGGCTACATCTTC. The chain employs TRBV24-1 and TRBJ1-2; D ambiguous. CDR3 length: 13 amino acids. Germline-derived CDR1 and CDR2 are KGHDR and SFDVKD.

This clonotype was detected once. The V and J genes are TRBV20-1 and TRBJ2-2; 9 nucleotides agree with TRBD1. J lost 6 bases, V lost 3 bases, and 8 bases had no gene match. The CDR3 has 15 residues. Germline loops: CDR1 DFQATT, CDR2 SNEGSKA (reference sequence). CDR3 amino acids: CSASPYTGGPGELFF. The CDR3 DNA reads as TGCAGTGCTAGTCCCTATACAGGGGGCCCCGGGGAGCTGTTTTTT.

Comment on this clonotype: This may be a read error: a much more frequent sequence differs by one nucleotide. The V and J genes are TRBV20-1 and TRBJ2-3; 8 bases are a match to TRBD2. This CDR3 is built from 16 residues. CDR1 and CDR2 from the germline V gene are DFQATT and SNEGSKA (reference sequence). In nucleotides, the CDR3 is TGCAGTGTTAGAGATTGGACTAGCTGGGGGGCAGATACGCAGTATTTT. As protein: CSVRDWTSWGADTQYF.

The chain carries TRBV5-6 and TRBJ1-5; 7 bases map to TRBD1. Germline V lookup: CDR1 SGHDT, CDR2 YYEEEE. This CDR3 region has 16 residues. The V segment lost 9 bases and the J segment 1 base; nucleotides outside the gene matches: 13. In DNA form, the CDR3 reads TGTGCCAACATCCCCGGAGCAGGGGGAAGCAATCAGCCCCAGCATTTT. It codes for CANIPGAGGSNQPQHF. Together with reference TRBV5-6 and TRBJ1-5, the CDR3 gives the full variable domain: DAGVTQSPTHLIKTRGQQVTLRCSPKSGHDTVSWYQQALGQGPQFIFQYYEEEERQRGNFPDRFSGHQFPNYSSELNVNALLLGDSALYLCANIPGAGGSNQPQHFGDGTRLSIL.

As for this clonotype: A much larger clone is a single base away; this may be a read error. The chain joins TRBV13 to TRBJ2-5, with D perhaps being TRBD1 or TRBD2 (5 bases each). The V and J ends lost 5 bases and 1 base respectively, with 11 bases between them. Germline values: CDR1 PRHDT, CDR2 FYEKMQ (reference sequence). The CDR3 is 14 amino acids. The CDR3 sequence: CASSTRGRQETQYF. CDR3 coding DNA: TGTGCCAGCAGCACCCGGGGCCGCCAAGAGACCCAGTACTTC.

This clonotype was seen once. No conserved phenylalanine or tryptophan is present at the end of the CDR3, so a read error is the likely explanation. The J gene is TRBJ1-4, the V gene TRBV29-1; TRBD1 is a possible D gene (6 bases). With 4 bases removed from V and 6 bases from J, the gap between germline ends came to 9 bases. The CDR3 sequence is 12 residues long. Germline CDR1 and CDR2: SQVTM and ANQGSEA. CDR3 in amino acids: CSVVRGHEKLFL. The CDR3 region has the DNA TGCAGCGTTGTGCGGGGGCATGAAAAACTGTTTCTT.

In the case of this clonotype: This may be a read error: a much more frequent sequence differs by one nucleotide. The V and J genes are TRBV6-1 and TRBJ2-7; the D gene is possibly TRBD1 (6 bases). The CDR3 runs 14 residues. Germline CDR1 is MNHNS and CDR2 is SASEGT. The CDR3 is CASNEIGRGDEQYF. The CDR3 coding sequence is TGTGCCAGCAATGAAATCGGCAGGGGAGACGAGCAGTACTTC.

Of note for this clonotype: A much bigger clone sits one base away, suggesting this may be a read error. The rearrangement joins TRBV6-5 to TRBJ2-2; TRBD1 or TRBD2 may be the D gene (7 bases each). The V gene's germline CDR1 is MNHEY and CDR2 SVGAGI. The CDR3 loop spans 16 amino acids. The chain's CDR3 is CVSRGGPLLNTGELFF. The CDR3 nucleotides are TGTGTCAGCAGGGGGGGCCCCCTACTCAACACCGGGGAGCTGTTTTTT.

About this clonotype: The junction does not match germline at one end; this may be a read error. The chain is built from TRBV20-1 and TRBJ2-2; 9 nucleotides line up with TRBD1. CDR3 size: 15 residues. Germline CDR1 is DFQATT and CDR2 is SNEGSKA (reference sequence). CDR3 in amino acids: CSASPSTGGPEELLF. The CDR3 DNA follows: TGCAGTGCTAGCCCCTCTACAGGGGGCCCCGAGGAGCTGTTATTT.

A remark on this clonotype: Being one base from a much bigger clone, this may be a read error. V and J are TRBV12-3 or TRBV12-4 and TRBJ1-2; maybe TRBD1 (5 bases). This CDR3 comprises 15 residues. Trimming left V 7 bases short and J 3 bases short, with 18 bases between. The DNA for the CDR3 is TGTGCCAGCACCCCTCTTGGGGCAGACTACTATGGCTACACCTTC. This translates into CASTPLGADYYGYTF.

Concerning this clonotype itself: Mismatch with germline at one junction end may stem from a read error. The chain is built from TRBV20-1 and TRBJ1-6, with TRBD1 identical over 9 bases. CDR3 size: 12 residues. CDR1 and CDR2 from the germline V gene are DFQATT and SNEGSKA (reference sequence). The DNA of the CDR3 is TGCAGTGCAGGGACAGGGCCATCACGCCTCCACTTC. Translation: CSAGTGPSRLHF.

As for this clonotype: The conserved final phenylalanine or tryptophan is absent from the CDR3, which likely points to a read error. The DNA is omitted, as the CDR3 cannot be located on it reliably, and the CDR3 follows TCRdb's listing. The V call is TRBV11-2, the J call TRBJ2-1; TRBD1, the table's D call, lacks a check against the DNA. Germline CDR1 SGHAT, CDR2 FQNNGV. A total of 14 residues make up the CDR3, ends included. The CDR3 here is CASSLRGPVDEQSL.

This sequence joins TRBV5-6 and TRBJ1-2, with D uncertain. The CDR3 length is 13 residues. CDR1 is SGHDT, CDR2 YYEEEE, per germline. The germline V and J ends were trimmed by 6 bases and 7 bases, with 16 bases remaining between them. CDR3 residues: CASTKDKFTGYTF. CDR3 bases: TGTGCCAGCACCAAAGACAAGTTTACTGGCTACACCTTC.

There are many counts of this clonotype. This chain links TRBV4-1 with TRBJ2-7, with unresolved D. Trimming shortened V by 4 bases and J by 4 bases, and 20 bases separated the two germline ends. The CDR3 extends over 16 amino acids. Germline V gene sequence: CDR1 MGHRA, CDR2 YSYEKL. CDR3 protein: CASSLASLTPWYEQYF. CDR3 bases: TGCGCCAGCAGCCTAGCCTCCCTGACCCCGTGGTACGAGCAGTACTTC.

The chain has TRBV20-1 and TRBJ2-4; a possible D gene is TRBD1 (6 bases). CDR3 length: 12 amino acids. Germline V gene data show CDR1 as DFQATT and CDR2 as SNEGSKA (reference sequence). The V and J ends lost 5 bases and 12 bases respectively, with 17 bases between them. The CDR3 loop is CSAGPGADTQYF. In DNA, the CDR3 is TGCAGTGCTGGACCAGGGGCGGACACTCAGTACTTC.

A remark on this clonotype: Sequence at one end of the junction differs from germline and may be a read error. V usage is TRBV6-1 and J usage is TRBJ2-7, with D possibly being TRBD1 or TRBD2 (5 bases each). Germline CDR1 and CDR2: MNHNS and SASEGT. The CDR3 is 13 residues long. The CDR3 here is CTSGDRGDYEQYF. In nucleotides, the CDR3 is TGTACCAGCGGTGATCGAGGGGACTACGAGCAGTACTTC.

On this clonotype: A read error is possible here, since a much larger clone lies one base away. The chain combines TRBV6-2 or TRBV6-3 with TRBJ2-5; D tentatively fits TRBD1 or TRBD2 (6 bases each). Germline assignment: CDR1 MNHEY and CDR2 SVGEGT. The CDR3 length is 14 residues. Trimming removed 4 bases at V and 9 bases at J, with 18 bases between. CDR3 in DNA: TGTGCCAGCAGTTCCTGGGGGGCGCTTGAGGCCCAGTACTTC. Translation gives CASSSWGALEAQYF.

This clonotype has only one observation. A read error is likely, as this CDR3 ends without the conserved phenylalanine or tryptophan. The V call is TRBV6-5, the J call TRBJ2-3; D is perhaps TRBD1 or TRBD2 (5 bases each). The CDR3 covers 16 residues. Germline CDR1 and CDR2: MNHEY and SVGAGI. V lost 2 bases, J lost 8 bases, and 20 bases lay in between. In nucleotides, the CDR3 is TGTGCCAGCAGTTACACCATAGTGGGGGTTCAGGTTACGCAGTATTCT. This translates into CASSYTIVGVQVTQYS.

The CDR3 region has the DNA TGTGCCAGTAGCCCACCCCCCTTTTCCCCACCACGCGACCAGTACTTC. Protein product: CASSPPPFSPPRDQYF. This chain connects TRBV11-2 to TRBJ2-7; D is uncertain. This CDR3 comprises 16 residues. Germline CDR1 is SGHAT and CDR2 is FQNNGV. The V end was cut by 9 bases, the J end by 10 bases, with 31 bases between. Filled out from reference TRBV11-2 and TRBJ2-7, the complete variable domain reads EAGVAQSPRYKIIEKRQSVAFWCNPISGHATLYWYQQILGQGPKLLIQFQNNGVVDDSQLPKDRFSAERLKGVDSTLKIQPAKLEDSAVYLCASSPPPFSPPRDQYFGPGTRLTVT.

The CDR3 nucleotides read TGCAGTTCCTTGAGATTCAGGGGGCGCGTCAATGAGCAGTTCTTC. It encodes CSSLRFRGRVNEQFF. This chain connects TRBV20-1 to TRBJ2-1, with TRBD1 matching 8 bases. Looked up from germline, CDR1 is DFQATT and CDR2 is SNEGSKA (reference sequence). J lost 6 bases, V lost 8 bases, and 15 bases had no gene match. The CDR3 is 15 amino acids.